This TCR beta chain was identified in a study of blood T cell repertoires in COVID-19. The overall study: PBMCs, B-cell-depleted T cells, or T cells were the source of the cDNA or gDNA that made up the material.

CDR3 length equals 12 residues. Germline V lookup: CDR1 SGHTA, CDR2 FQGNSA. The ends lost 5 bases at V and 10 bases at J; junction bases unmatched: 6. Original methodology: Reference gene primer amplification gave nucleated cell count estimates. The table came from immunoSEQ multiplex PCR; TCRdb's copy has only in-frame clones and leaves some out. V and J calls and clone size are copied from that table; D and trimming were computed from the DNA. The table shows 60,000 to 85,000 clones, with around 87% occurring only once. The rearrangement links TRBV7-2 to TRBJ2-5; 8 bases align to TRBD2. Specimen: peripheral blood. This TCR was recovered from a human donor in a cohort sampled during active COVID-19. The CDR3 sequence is CASSRGGAGQYF. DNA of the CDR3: TGTGCCAGCAGCCGGGGGGGGGCCGGCCAGTACTTC. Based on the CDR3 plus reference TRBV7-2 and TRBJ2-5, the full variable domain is GAGVSQSPSNKVTEKGKDVELRCDPISGHTALYWYRQSLGQGLEFLIYFQGNSAPDKSGLPSDRFSAERTGGSVSTLTIQRTQQEDSAVYLCASSRGGAGQYFGPGTRLLVL.